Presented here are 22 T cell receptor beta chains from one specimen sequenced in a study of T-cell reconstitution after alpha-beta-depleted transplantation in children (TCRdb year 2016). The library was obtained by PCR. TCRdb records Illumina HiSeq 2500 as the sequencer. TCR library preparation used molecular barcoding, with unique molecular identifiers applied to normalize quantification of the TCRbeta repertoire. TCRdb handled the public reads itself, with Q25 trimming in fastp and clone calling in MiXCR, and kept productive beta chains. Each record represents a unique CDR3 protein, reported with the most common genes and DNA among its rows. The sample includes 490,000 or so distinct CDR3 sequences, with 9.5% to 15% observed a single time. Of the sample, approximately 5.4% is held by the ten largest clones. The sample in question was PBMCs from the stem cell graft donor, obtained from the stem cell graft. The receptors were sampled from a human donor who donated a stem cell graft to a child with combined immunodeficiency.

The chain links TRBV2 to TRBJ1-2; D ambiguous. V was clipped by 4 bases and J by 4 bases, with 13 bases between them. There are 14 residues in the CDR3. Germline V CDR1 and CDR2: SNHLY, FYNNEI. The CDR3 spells CASSVRGVGYGYTF. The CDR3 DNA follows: TGTGCCAGCAGTGTCCGGGGAGTCGGCTATGGCTACACCTTC.

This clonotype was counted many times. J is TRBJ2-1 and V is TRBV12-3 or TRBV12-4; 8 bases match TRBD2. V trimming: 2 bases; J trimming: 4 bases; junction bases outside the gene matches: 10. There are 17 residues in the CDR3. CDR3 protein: CASSLRVGLGGYNEQFF. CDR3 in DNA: TGTGCCAGCAGTTTAAGGGTGGGACTAGGGGGATACAATGAGCAGTTCTTC.

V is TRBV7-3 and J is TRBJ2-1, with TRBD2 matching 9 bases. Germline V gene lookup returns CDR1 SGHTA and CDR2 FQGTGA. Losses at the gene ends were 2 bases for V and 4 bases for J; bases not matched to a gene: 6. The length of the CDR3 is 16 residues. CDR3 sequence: CASSLRSGGSYNEQFF. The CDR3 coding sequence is TGTGCCAGCAGCTTACGAAGCGGGGGGTCGTACAATGAGCAGTTCTTC.

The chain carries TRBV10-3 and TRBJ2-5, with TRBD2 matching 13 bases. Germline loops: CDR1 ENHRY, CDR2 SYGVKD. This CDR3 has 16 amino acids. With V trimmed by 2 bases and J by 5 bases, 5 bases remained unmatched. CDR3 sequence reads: CAISEGLAGVSETQYF. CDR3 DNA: TGTGCCATCAGTGAGGGACTAGCGGGAGTCTCGGAGACCCAGTACTTC.

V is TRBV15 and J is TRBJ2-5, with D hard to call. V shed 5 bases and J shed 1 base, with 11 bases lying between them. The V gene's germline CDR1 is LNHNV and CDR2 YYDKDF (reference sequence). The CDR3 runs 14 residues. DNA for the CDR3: TGTGCCACCAGCCTAGACACCATCCAAGAGACCCAGTACTTC. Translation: CATSLDTIQETQYF.

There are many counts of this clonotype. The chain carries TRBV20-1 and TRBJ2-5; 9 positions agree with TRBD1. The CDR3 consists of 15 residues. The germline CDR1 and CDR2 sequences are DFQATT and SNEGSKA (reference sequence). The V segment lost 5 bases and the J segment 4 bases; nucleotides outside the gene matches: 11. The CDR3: CSARPRQGVGETQYF. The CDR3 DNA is TGCAGTGCTCGCCCTAGACAGGGGGTAGGAGAGACCCAGTACTTC.

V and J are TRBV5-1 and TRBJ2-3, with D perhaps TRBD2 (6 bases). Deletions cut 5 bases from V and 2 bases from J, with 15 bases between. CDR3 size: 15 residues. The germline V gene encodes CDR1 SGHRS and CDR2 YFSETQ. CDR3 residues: CASRPELGLTDTQYF. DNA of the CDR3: TGCGCCAGCAGACCGGAGCTGGGACTCACAGATACGCAGTATTTT.

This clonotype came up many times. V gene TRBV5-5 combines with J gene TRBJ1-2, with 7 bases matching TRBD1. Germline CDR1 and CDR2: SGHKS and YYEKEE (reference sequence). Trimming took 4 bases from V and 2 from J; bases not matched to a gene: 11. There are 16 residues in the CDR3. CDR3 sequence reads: CASSDNRQGVNYGYTF. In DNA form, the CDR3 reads TGTGCCAGCAGCGATAACAGACAGGGCGTAAACTATGGCTACACCTTC.

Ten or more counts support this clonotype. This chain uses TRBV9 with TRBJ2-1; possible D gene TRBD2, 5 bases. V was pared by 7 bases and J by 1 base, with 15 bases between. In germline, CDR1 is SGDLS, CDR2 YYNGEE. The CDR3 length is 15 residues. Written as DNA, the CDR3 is TGTGCCAGCTCAACCTCACTAGGATCCTACAATGAGCAGTTCTTC. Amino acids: CASSTSLGSYNEQFF.

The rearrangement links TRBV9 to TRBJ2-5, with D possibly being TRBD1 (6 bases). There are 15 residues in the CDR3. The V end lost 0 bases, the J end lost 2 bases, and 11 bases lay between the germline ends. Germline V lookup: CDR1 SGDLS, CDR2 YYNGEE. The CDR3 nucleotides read TGTGCCAGCAGCGTAGCCGGGACACGACAAGAGACCCAGTACTTC. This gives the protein CASSVAGTRQETQYF. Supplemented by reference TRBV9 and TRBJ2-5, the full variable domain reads DSGVTQTPKHLITATGQRVTLRCSPRSGDLSVYWYQQSLDQGLQFLIQYYNGEERAKGNILERFSAQQFPDLHSELNLSSLELGDSALYFCASSVAGTRQETQYFGPGTRLLVL.

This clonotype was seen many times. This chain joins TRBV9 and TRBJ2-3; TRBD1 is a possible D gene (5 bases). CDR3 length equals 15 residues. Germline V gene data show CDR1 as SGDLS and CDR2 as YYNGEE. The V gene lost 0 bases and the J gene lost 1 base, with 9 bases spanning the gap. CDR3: CASSVGRARTDTQYF. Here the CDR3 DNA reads TGTGCCAGCAGCGTAGGCAGGGCTCGCACAGATACGCAGTATTTT.

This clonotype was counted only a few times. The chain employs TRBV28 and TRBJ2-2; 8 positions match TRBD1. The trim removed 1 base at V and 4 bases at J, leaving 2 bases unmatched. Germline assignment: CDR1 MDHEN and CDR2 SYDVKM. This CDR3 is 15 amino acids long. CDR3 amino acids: CASSLYQGATGELFF. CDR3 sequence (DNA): TGTGCCAGCAGTTTATATCAGGGGGCCACCGGGGAGCTGTTTTTT. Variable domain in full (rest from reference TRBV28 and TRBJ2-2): DVKVTQSSRYLVKRTGEKVFLECVQDMDHENMFWYRQDPGLGLRLIYFSYDVKMKEKGDIPEGYSVSREKKERFSLILESASTNQTSMYLCASSLYQGATGELFFGEGSRLTVL.

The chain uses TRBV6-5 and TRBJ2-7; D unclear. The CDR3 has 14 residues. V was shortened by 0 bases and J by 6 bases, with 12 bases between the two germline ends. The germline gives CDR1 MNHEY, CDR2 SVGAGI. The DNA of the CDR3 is TGTGCCAGCAGTTACTCGATGGGGTTGAGCGAGCAGTACTTC. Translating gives CASSYSMGLSEQYF.

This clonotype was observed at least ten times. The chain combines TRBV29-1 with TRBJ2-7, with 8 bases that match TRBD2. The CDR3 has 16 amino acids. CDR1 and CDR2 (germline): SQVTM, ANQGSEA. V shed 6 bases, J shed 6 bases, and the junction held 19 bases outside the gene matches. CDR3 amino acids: CSVLTDPGLVSGEQYF. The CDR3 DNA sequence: TGCAGCGTCCTGACGGATCCGGGACTAGTATCAGGCGAGCAGTACTTC.

The CDR3 DNA is TGTGCCAGCAAGAGGGGGGAAGGAGGCTACACCTTC. It is translated as CASKRGEGGYTF. This chain uses TRBV12-3 or TRBV12-4 with TRBJ1-2, with a tentative D call TRBD1 (6 bases). V was shortened by 7 bases and J by 8 bases, with 14 bases between the two germline ends. The CDR3 extends over 12 amino acids.

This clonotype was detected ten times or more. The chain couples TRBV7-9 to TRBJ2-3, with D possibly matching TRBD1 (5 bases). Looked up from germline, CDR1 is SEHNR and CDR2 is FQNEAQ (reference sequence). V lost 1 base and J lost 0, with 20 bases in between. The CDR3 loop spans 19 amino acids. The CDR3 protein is CASSLVTSTGPTSTDTQYF. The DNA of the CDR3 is TGTGCCAGCAGCTTAGTTACATCTACAGGTCCTACTAGCACAGATACGCAGTATTTT.

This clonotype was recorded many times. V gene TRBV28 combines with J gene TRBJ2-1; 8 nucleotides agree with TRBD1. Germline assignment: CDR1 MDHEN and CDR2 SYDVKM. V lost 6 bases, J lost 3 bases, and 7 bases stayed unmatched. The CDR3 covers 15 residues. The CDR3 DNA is TGTGCCAGCAGGCAGGAAGGACAGGGCTACAATGAGCAGTTCTTC. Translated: CASRQEGQGYNEQFF.

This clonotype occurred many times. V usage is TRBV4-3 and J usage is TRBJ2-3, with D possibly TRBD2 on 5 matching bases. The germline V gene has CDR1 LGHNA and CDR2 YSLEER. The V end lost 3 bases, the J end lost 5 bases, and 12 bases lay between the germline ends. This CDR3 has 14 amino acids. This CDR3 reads CASSHSHSVDTQYF. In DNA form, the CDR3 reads TGCGCCAGCAGCCACAGCCATAGCGTAGATACGCAGTATTTT.

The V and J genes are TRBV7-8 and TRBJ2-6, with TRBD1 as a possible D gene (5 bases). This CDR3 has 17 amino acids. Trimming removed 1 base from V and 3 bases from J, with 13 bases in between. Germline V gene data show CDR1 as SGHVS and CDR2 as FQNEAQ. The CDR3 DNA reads TGTGCCAGCAGCTTAGAAGTAGGGGCGCTTGGGGCCAACGTCCTGACTTTC. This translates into CASSLEVGALGANVLTF.

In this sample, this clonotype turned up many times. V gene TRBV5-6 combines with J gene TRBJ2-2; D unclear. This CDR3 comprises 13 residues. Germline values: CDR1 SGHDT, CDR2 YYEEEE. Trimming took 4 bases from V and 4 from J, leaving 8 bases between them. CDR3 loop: CASSLIGTGELFF. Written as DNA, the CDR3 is TGTGCCAGCAGCCTTATAGGCACCGGGGAGCTGTTTTTT.

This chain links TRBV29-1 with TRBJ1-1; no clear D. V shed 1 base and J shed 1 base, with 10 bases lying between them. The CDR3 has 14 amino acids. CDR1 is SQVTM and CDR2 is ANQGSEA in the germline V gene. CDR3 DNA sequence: TGCAGCGTTGAAGGGTTGGAGGGGAACACTGAAGCTTTCTTT. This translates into CSVEGLEGNTEAFF.

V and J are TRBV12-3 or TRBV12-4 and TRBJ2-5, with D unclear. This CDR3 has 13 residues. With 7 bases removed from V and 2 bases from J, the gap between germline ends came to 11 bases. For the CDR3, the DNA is TGTGCCAGCACCTCCGGGCAGCAAGAGACCCAGTACTTC. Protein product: CASTSGQQETQYF.